This TCR beta chain was recovered during a study of cytomegalovirus exposure and HLA in healthy donors. The V gene's germline CDR1 is SGHDN and CDR2 FVKESK. The CDR3 has 15 residues. The germline V and J ends were trimmed by 3 bases and 4 bases, with 15 bases remaining between them. The PCR employed 60 Vbeta primers together with 13 Jbeta primers. Assay: immunoSEQ multiplex PCR; the TCRdb copy retains only in-frame clones and omits some. The table records around 140,000 clones, 80% of them present only once. This receptor was identified in a man in his forties or fifties in good health and CMV-seronegative. The V and J genes are TRBV14 and TRBJ1-1; D uncertain. The sequenced sample was PBMCs. DNA of the CDR3: TGTGCCAGCAGCCACGGAAGCGGACGCGGCACTGAAGCTTTCTTT. Translating gives CASSHGSGRGTEAFF.